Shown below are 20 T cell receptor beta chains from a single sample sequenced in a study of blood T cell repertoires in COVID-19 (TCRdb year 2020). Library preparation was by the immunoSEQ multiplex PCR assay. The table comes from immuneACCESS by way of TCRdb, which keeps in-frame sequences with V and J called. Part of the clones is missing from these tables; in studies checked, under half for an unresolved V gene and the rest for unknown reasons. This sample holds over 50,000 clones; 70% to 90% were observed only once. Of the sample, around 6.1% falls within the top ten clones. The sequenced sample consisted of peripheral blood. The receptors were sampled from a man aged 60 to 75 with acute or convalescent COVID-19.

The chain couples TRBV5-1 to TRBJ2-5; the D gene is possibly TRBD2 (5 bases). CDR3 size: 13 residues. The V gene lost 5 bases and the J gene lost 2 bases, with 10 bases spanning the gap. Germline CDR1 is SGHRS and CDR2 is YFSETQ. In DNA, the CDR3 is TGCGCCAGCAGTCCCGGGGTGCAAGAGACCCAGTACTTC. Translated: CASSPGVQETQYF.

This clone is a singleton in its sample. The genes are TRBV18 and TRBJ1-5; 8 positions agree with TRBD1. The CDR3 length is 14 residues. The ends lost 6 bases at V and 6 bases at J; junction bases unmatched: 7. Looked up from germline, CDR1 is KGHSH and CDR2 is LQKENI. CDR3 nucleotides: TGTGCCAGCTCTGCAGGGGGCCTTGGTCAGCCCCAGCATTTT. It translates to CASSAGGLGQPQHF.

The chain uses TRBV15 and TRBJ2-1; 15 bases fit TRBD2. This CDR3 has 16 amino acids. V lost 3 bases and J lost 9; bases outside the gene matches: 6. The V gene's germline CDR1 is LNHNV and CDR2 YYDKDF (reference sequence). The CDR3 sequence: CATSRWTSGGASEQFF. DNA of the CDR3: TGTGCCACCAGCAGGTGGACTAGCGGGGGGGCATCTGAGCAGTTCTTC.

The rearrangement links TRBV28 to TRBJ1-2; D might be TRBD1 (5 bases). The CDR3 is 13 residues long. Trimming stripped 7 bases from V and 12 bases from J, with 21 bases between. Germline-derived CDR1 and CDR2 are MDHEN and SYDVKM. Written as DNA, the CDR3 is TGTGCCAGCACAGACAGTGGATTTATGGCTAACACCTTC. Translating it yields CASTDSGFMANTF.

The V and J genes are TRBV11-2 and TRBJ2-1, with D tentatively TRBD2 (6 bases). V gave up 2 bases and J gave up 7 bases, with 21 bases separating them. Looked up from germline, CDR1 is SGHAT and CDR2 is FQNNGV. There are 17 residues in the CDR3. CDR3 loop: CASSLREAGGTPNEQFF. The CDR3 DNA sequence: TGTGCCAGCAGCTTAAGGGAAGCGGGCGGGACTCCGAATGAGCAGTTCTTC.

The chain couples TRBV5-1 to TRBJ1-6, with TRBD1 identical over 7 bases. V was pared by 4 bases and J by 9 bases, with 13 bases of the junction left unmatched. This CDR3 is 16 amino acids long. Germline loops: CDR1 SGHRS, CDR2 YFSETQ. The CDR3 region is CASSTETGAAGSPLHF. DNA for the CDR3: TGCGCCAGCAGCACCGAAACAGGGGCCGCAGGTTCACCCCTCCACTTT.

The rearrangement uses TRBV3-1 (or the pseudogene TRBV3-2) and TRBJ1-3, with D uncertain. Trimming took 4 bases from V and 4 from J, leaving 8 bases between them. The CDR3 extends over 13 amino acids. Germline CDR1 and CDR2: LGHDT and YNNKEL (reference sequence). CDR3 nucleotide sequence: TGTGCCAGCAGCCCATCGGTGGGAAACACCATATATTTT. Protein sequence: CASSPSVGNTIYF.

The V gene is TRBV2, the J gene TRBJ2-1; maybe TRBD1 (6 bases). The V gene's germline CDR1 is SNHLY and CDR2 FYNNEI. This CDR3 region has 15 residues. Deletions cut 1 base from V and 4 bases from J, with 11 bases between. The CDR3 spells CASSEVQGGYNEQFF. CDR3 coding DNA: TGTGCCAGCAGTGAAGTACAGGGCGGGTACAATGAGCAGTTCTTC.

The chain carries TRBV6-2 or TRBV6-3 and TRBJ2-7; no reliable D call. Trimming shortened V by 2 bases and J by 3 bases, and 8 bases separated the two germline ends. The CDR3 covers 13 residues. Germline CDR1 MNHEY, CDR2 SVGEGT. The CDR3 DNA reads TGTGCCAGCAGTTACGACAAGTACTACGAGCAGTACTTC. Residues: CASSYDKYYEQYF.

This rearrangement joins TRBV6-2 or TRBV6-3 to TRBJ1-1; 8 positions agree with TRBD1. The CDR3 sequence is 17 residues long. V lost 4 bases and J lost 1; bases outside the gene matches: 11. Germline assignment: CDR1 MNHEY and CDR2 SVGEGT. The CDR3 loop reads CASSFRQGASANTEAFF. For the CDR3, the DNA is TGTGCCAGCAGTTTTCGGCAGGGGGCATCAGCGAACACTGAAGCTTTCTTT.

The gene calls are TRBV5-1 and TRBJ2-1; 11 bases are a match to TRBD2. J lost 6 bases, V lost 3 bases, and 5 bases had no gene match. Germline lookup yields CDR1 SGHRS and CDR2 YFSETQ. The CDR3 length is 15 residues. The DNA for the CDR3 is TGCGCCAGCAGCTCTTCTAGCGGGGGGTTCAATGAGCAGTTCTTC. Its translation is CASSSSSGGFNEQFF.

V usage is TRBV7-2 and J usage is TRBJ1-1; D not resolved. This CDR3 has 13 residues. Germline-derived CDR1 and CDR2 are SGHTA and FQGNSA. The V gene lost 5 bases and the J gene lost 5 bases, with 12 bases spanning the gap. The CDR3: CASSIQERTEAFF. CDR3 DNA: TGTGCCAGCAGCATCCAGGAACGTACTGAAGCTTTCTTT.

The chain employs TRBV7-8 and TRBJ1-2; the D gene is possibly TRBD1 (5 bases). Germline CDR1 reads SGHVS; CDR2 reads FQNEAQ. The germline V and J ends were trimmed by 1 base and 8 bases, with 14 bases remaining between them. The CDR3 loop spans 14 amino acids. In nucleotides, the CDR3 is TGTGCCAGCAGCTTAGGGGGCAGGGTGGAAGGCTACACCTTC. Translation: CASSLGGRVEGYTF.

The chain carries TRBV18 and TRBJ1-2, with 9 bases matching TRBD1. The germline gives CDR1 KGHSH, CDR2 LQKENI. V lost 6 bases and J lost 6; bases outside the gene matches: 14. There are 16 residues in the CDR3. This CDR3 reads CASSAPLGQGVNGYTF. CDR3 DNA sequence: TGTGCCAGCTCTGCCCCCCTGGGACAGGGAGTAAATGGCTACACCTTC.

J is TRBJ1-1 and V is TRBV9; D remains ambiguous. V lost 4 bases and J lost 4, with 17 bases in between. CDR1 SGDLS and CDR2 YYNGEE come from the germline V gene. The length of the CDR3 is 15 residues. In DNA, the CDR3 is TGTGCCAGCAGCCTTGAGGCCCAGCGGGGCACTGAAGCTTTCTTT. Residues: CASSLEAQRGTEAFF.

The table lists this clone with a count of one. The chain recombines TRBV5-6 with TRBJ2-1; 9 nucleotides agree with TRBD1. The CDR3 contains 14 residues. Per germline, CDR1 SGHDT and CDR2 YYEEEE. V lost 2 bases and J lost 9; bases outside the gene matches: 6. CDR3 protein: CASSFGQGFGEQFF. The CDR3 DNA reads TGTGCCAGCAGCTTCGGACAGGGGTTCGGTGAGCAGTTCTTC.

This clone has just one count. DNA of the CDR3: TGCGCCAGCAGCCAAGAAGCAGCGAATTCACCCCTCCACTTT. Translation: CASSQEAANSPLHF. The rearrangement links TRBV4-3 to TRBJ1-6; D gene unclear. The CDR3 loop spans 14 amino acids. Deletions cut 0 bases from V and 7 bases from J, with 7 bases between. Looked up from germline, CDR1 is LGHNA and CDR2 is YSLEER.

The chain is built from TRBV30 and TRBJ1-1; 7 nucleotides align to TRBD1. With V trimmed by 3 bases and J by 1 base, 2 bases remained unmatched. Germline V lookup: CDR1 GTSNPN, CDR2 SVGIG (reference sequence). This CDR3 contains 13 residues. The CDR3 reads CAWRRGQNTEAFF. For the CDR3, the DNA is TGTGCCTGGAGAAGGGGGCAGAACACTGAAGCTTTCTTT.

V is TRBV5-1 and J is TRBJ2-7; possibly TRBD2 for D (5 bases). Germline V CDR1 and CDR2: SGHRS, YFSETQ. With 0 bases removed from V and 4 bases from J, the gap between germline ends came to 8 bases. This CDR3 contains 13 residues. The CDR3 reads CASSLESGYEQYF. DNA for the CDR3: TGCGCCAGCAGCTTGGAGAGCGGATACGAGCAGTACTTC.

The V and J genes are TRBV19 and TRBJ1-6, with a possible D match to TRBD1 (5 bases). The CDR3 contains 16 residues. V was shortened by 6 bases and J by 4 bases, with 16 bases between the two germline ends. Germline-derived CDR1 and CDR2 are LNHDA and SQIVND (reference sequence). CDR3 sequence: CASRGQGGSYNSPLHF. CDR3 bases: TGTGCCAGTAGGGGGCAGGGAGGGTCGTATAATTCACCCCTCCACTTT.